Following are 9 T cell receptor beta chains from one sample sequenced in a study of CD8+ T cells in alopecia areata. Extraction and reverse transcription of RNA yielded cDNA as the sequencing template. The assay was immunoSEQ multiplex PCR, and TCRdb's table has in-frame clones only and misses some. The sample includes 140,000 or so clones, approximately 51% of them seen just once. The sample in question was CD4+ T cells sorted from blood, obtained at week 0. These receptors were taken from a human donor with alopecia areata.

The genes are TRBV6-6 and TRBJ2-7, with D possibly matching TRBD2 (6 bases). The CDR3 has 14 amino acids. Per the germline V gene, CDR1 is MNHNY and CDR2 is SVGAGI (reference sequence). V lost 6 bases to trimming and J lost 12 bases, with 24 bases between them. CDR3 DNA sequence: TGTGCCAGCAGCGCCGGGGACTCAAGTCGGAGTTCGTACTTC. Residues: CASSAGDSSRSSYF.

The chain couples TRBV5-1 to TRBJ2-2; 8 nucleotides agree with TRBD2. In germline, CDR1 is SGHRS, CDR2 YFSETQ. This CDR3 comprises 15 residues. V shed 5 bases and J 5 bases; nucleotides not matched to a gene: 8. The CDR3 here is CASRLVASGTGELFF. The CDR3 DNA is TGCGCCAGCAGGCTGGTCGCTAGCGGGACCGGGGAGCTGTTTTTT.

In its sample, this clone was seen once. The rearrangement uses TRBV7-8 and TRBJ2-3, with D uncertain. Trimming took off 4 bases at V and 4 bases at J, with 3 bases between the two ends. Germline lookup yields CDR1 SGHVS and CDR2 FQNEAQ. This CDR3 region has 11 residues. The CDR3 protein is CASSWADTQYF. In nucleotides, the CDR3 is TGTGCCAGCAGCTGGGCAGATACGCAGTATTTT. Combining the CDR3 with reference TRBV7-8 and TRBJ2-3 gives the whole variable domain GAGVSQSPRYKVAKRGQDVALRCDPISGHVSLFWYQQALGQGPEFLTYFQNEAQLDKSGLPSDRFFAERPEGSVSTLKIQRTQQEDSAVYLCASSWADTQYFGPGTRLTVL.

J is TRBJ2-7 and V is TRBV7-2; no reliable D call. The CDR3 runs to 14 residues. The V end lost 5 bases, the J end lost 6 bases, and 17 bases lay between the germline ends. Looked up from germline, CDR1 is SGHTA and CDR2 is FQGNSA. CDR3 DNA: TGTGCCAGCAGCACAGATATAGTCCCCGGCGAGCAGTACTTC. This encodes CASSTDIVPGEQYF.

The chain recombines TRBV30 with TRBJ2-2; D possibly corresponds to TRBD1 (6 bases). This CDR3 comprises 13 residues. V was cut by 4 bases and J by 4 bases, with 10 bases left in between. CDR1 is GTSNPN and CDR2 is SVGIG in the germline V gene (reference sequence). This CDR3 reads CAWTGATTGELFF. The CDR3 DNA reads TGTGCCTGGACAGGGGCGACCACCGGGGAGCTGTTTTTT.

V gene TRBV6-5 combines with J gene TRBJ2-7, with D maybe TRBD1 (6 bases). The CDR3 totals 14 residues. In germline, CDR1 is MNHEY, CDR2 SVGAGI. Trimming left V 6 bases short and J 0 bases short, with 12 bases between. CDR3 nucleotides: TGTGCCAGCAGGGTACAGGGCACCTCCTACGAGCAGTACTTC. Protein: CASRVQGTSYEQYF.

In this sample, this clone is medium-sized (0.01 to 0.1%). The chain links TRBV7-2 to TRBJ2-1, with a weak D call TRBD1 (5 bases). CDR3 length: 15 amino acids. The V gene's germline CDR1 is SGHTA and CDR2 FQGNSA. V lost 2 bases, J lost 7 bases, and 15 bases lay in between. CDR3 sequence reads: CASSLYQGLGNEQFF. The CDR3 coding sequence is TGTGCCAGCAGCTTATACCAGGGCCTGGGGAATGAGCAGTTCTTC. The full variable domain, completed using reference TRBV7-2 and TRBJ2-1, is GAGVSQSPSNKVTEKGKDVELRCDPISGHTALYWYRQSLGQGLEFLIYFQGNSAPDKSGLPSDRFSAERTGGSVSTLTIQRTQQEDSAVYLCASSLYQGLGNEQFFGPGTRLTVL.

This clone turned up a few times. The chain is built from TRBV7-2 and TRBJ2-7; the D is unclear. Trimming took 5 bases from V and 7 from J, leaving 12 bases between them. The CDR3 contains 12 residues. The germline V gene encodes CDR1 SGHTA and CDR2 FQGNSA. CDR3 DNA sequence: TGTGCCAGCAGCCGCCCTGCTGGAGAGCAGTACTTC. It codes for CASSRPAGEQYF.

The chain employs TRBV29-1 and TRBJ2-3; D is undetermined. V was clipped by 7 bases and J by 6 bases, with 17 bases between them. The germline V gene encodes CDR1 SQVTM and CDR2 ANQGSEA. The CDR3 covers 13 residues. CDR3 nucleotide sequence: TGCAGCGCCAAAGGCTGGGTTTCGGATACGCAGTATTTT. Its protein product is CSAKGWVSDTQYF.